A selection of T cell receptor beta chains follows, all from one sample in a study of metastatic and nonmetastatic thyroid tumors. From the PCR reads, TCRdb re-called clones with MiXCR. The profile shows approximately 16,000 clones, roughly 24% of them singletons. Sequenced sample: tumor tissue. The origin of the receptors is a male donor with papillary thyroid cancer or a benign thyroid nodule (not recorded which). Some clones in this sample may be carry-over from other donors' samples. CDR3s leave out the opening cysteine and the closing phenylalanine or tryptophan. Rows may omit the clone size; those that give it use once, few, many or a size class.

J gene: TRBJ1-5; clone size: NA; V gene: TRBV9; CDR3 protein: ASSVGSGNQPQH
J gene: TRBJ2-5; clone size: NA; V gene: TRBV20-1; CDR3 protein: SVPPIFPEIEETQY
J gene: TRBJ2-3; clone size: few; V gene: TRBV2; CDR3 protein: ASSELGLAGVPPDTQY
J gene: TRBJ2-2; clone size: NA; V gene: TRBV9; CDR3 protein: ASSADRAGTGELF
J gene: TRBJ1-4; clone size: many; V gene: TRBV6-1; CDR3 protein: ANSNPGGEKLF
J gene: TRBJ2-7; clone size: NA; V gene: TRBV9; CDR3 protein: ASSVDDRVLYEQY
J gene: TRBJ2-3; clone size: many; V gene: TRBV11-2; CDR3 protein: ASSLTNYFRPDTQY
J gene: TRBJ2-2; clone size: many; V gene: TRBV28; CDR3 protein: ASSLPRTRWNTGELF
J gene: TRBJ2-1; clone size: medium-sized; V gene: TRBV27; CDR3 protein: ASSLLGGGWDNEQF
J gene: TRBJ1-5; clone size: NA; V gene: TRBV28; CDR3 protein: ASSPPPVGNQPHH